The 10 T cell receptor beta chains reported below all come from one sample, sequenced in a study of early stage breast cancer tumors. Method: immunoSEQ multiplex PCR; TCRdb's copy keeps in-frame clones and lacks some. The table shows around 40,000 clones, with about 78% occurring only once. The sample comprised blood. The source of these receptors is a person in their fifties or sixties with breast cancer.

The V call is TRBV10-2, the J call TRBJ2-4, with 9 positions matching TRBD2. This CDR3 contains 19 residues. Germline V gene lookup returns CDR1 WSHSY and CDR2 SAAADI. The V gene end was trimmed by 0 bases and the J gene end by 4 bases; junction bases not matched to a gene: 13. The CDR3 DNA follows: TGCGCCAGCAGTGAGTCTTCGGGACATTCCCTAGCGGGGAAAAACATTCAGTACTTC. This sequence encodes CASSESSGHSLAGKNIQYF.

This chain links TRBV20-1 with TRBJ1-2; 7 bases are shared with TRBD1. Germline-derived CDR1 and CDR2 are DFQATT and SNEGSKA (reference sequence). This CDR3 has 10 amino acids. J gave up 6 bases and V 6 bases, and 1 base lay outside the gene matches. The CDR3 spells CSAGTDGYTF. The CDR3 DNA is TGCAGTGCGGGGACAGATGGCTACACCTTC.

This clone has more than one count but fewer than ten. The chain recombines TRBV25-1 with TRBJ1-2, with 11 bases matching TRBD1. The CDR3 spans 15 residues. Germline-derived CDR1 and CDR2 are MGHDK and SYGVNS. The V and J ends lost 4 bases and 2 bases, in that order; junction bases with no gene match: 3. The CDR3 loop reads CASSGGQGANYGYTF. For the CDR3, the DNA is TGTGCCAGCAGTGGAGGACAGGGGGCGAACTATGGCTACACCTTC.

This chain links TRBV5-1 with TRBJ2-7; 12 positions agree with TRBD2. The CDR3 loop spans 16 amino acids. The germline V gene encodes CDR1 SGHRS and CDR2 YFSETQ. V shed 0 bases, J shed 5 bases, and the junction held 6 bases outside the gene matches. The CDR3 region is CASSLGTSGTGDEQYF. The CDR3 nucleotides read TGCGCCAGCAGCTTGGGGACTAGCGGGACTGGGGACGAGCAGTACTTC.

The chain carries TRBV9 and TRBJ2-5; TRBD2 agrees at 9 bases. Germline loops: CDR1 SGDLS, CDR2 YYNGEE. Trimming at V came to 2 bases and at J to 5 bases, leaving 7 bases not matched to a gene. The CDR3 consists of 15 residues. The CDR3 nucleotides are TGTGCCAGCAGCGTCAGCGGGGGGTCTCAGGAGACCCAGTACTTC. Its translation is CASSVSGGSQETQYF.

The chain links TRBV27 to TRBJ2-1; 14 nucleotides agree with TRBD2. V shed 4 bases, J shed 5 bases, and the junction held 1 base outside the gene matches. The CDR3 is 15 amino acids. Per germline, CDR1 MNHEY and CDR2 SMNVEV (reference sequence). The CDR3 region is CASSWGLAGDNEQFF. Here the CDR3 DNA reads TGTGCCAGCAGTTGGGGACTAGCGGGAGACAATGAGCAGTTCTTC.

By share, this clone counts as medium-sized. J is TRBJ1-2 and V is TRBV2; D possibly corresponds to TRBD1 (6 bases). Trimming shortened V by 1 base and J by 7 bases, and 16 bases separated the two germline ends. Per the germline V gene, CDR1 is SNHLY and CDR2 is FYNNEI. The CDR3 is 15 residues long. The CDR3 protein is CASSEGLGGQGGYTF. The DNA of the CDR3 is TGTGCCAGCAGTGAAGGTTTGGGGGGGCAAGGTGGCTACACCTTC.

The chain recombines TRBV6-5 with TRBJ1-3; D is ambiguous. The germline gives CDR1 MNHEY, CDR2 SVGAGI. The CDR3 has 14 residues. Between the trimmed V and J ends, which lost 6 bases and 0 bases, there was a span of 9 bases. The CDR3 sequence: CASRIQASGNTIYF. The CDR3 DNA follows: TGTGCCAGCAGGATCCAGGCCTCTGGAAACACCATATATTTT.

The V and J genes are TRBV5-6 and TRBJ2-5, with 7 bases identical to TRBD2. This CDR3 is built from 14 residues. Unmatched junction bases numbered 11, after V lost 7 bases and J lost 5 bases. CDR1 and CDR2 from the germline V gene are SGHDT and YYEEEE. The CDR3 bases are TGTGCCAGCGGCCCCCTTGGGGGGGACGAGACCCAGTACTTC. Encoded protein: CASGPLGGDETQYF.

This chain uses TRBV7-4 with TRBJ2-7; D is perhaps TRBD1 (7 bases). Germline lookup yields CDR1 SGHVT and CDR2 SQSDAQ. The CDR3 is 18 amino acids. V lost 1 base and J 1 base, leaving 20 bases between the germline ends. The CDR3 DNA is TGTGCCAGCAGCTTAGAATACAGGGGCAAGACTAGGTCCTACGAGCAGTACGTC. Translated, it gives CASSLEYRGKTRSYEQYV.